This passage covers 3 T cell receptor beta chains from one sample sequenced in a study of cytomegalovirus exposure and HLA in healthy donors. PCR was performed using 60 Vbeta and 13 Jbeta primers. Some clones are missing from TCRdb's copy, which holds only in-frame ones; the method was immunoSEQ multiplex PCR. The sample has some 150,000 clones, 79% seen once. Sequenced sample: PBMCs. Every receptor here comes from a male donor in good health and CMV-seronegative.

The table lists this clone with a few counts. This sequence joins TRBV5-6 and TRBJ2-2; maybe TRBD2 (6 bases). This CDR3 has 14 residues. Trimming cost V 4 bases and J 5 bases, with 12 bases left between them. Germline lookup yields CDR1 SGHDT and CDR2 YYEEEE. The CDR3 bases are TGTGCCAGCAGCACCGGGACTCGAACCGGGGAGCTGTTTTTT. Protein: CASSTGTRTGELFF.

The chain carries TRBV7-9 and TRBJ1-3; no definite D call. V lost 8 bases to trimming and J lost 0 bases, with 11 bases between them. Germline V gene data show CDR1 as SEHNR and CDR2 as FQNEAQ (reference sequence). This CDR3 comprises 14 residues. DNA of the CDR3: TGTGCCAGCGAGCGGGCCCCCTCTGGAAACACCATATATTTT. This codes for CASERAPSGNTIYF. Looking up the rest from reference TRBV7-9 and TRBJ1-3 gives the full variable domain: DTGVSQNPRHKITKRGQNVTFRCDPISEHNRLYWYRQTLGQGPEFLTYFQNEAQLEKSRLLSDRFSAERPKGSFSTLEIQRTEQGDSAMYLCASERAPSGNTIYFGEGSWLTVV.

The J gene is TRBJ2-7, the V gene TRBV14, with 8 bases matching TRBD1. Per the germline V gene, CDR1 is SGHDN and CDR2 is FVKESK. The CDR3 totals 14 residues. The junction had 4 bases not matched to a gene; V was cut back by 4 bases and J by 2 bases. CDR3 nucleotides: TGTGCCAGCAGCCCAATGGACAGGGCCTACGAGCAGTACTTC. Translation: CASSPMDRAYEQYF.